One sample yielded the 28 T cell receptor beta chains listed below, sequenced in a study of molecular identifiers for immune sequencing clone quantification. TCRdb independently ran MiXCR on the PCR reads; one entry per CDR3 protein. The table includes about 640,000 distinct CDR3 sequences, 15% to 20% detected once. The sample taken for sequencing was naive CD8+ T cells from blood, with Jurkat cell RNA spiked in. The subset here: FACS-sorted CD8+CD4-CCR7+CD45RA+ naive T cells. The receptor source for this set is a human donor in good health. Some libraries in this study had Jurkat cell RNA spiked in.

This clonotype was recorded many times. V gene TRBV20-1 combines with J gene TRBJ2-3; perhaps TRBD2 as D (5 bases). Germline V gene sequence: CDR1 DFQATT, CDR2 SNEGSKA (reference sequence). Trimming cost V 3 bases and J 5 bases, with 18 bases left between them. This CDR3 region has 15 residues. The CDR3 nucleotides read TGCAGTGCTAGCCACCTCAAACGGGGTGGAGATACGCAGTATTTT. Translated: CSASHLKRGGDTQYF.

Ten or more counts support this clonotype. This CDR3 reads CASSPHIDRTYEQYF. The CDR3 DNA reads as TGTGCCAGCAGTCCCCACATCGACAGAACCTACGAGCAGTACTTC. This chain joins TRBV27 and TRBJ2-7; D might be TRBD1 (5 bases). V lost 5 bases and J lost 2, with 16 bases in between. The CDR3 extends over 15 amino acids. CDR1 MNHEY and CDR2 SMNVEV come from the germline V gene (reference sequence).

The chain is built from TRBV19 and TRBJ2-2, with 8 bases lining up with TRBD1. J gave up 4 bases and V 3 bases, and 16 bases lay outside the gene matches. The CDR3 has 19 amino acids. The germline V gene has CDR1 LNHDA and CDR2 SQIVND (reference sequence). The CDR3 sequence is CASSIRWLVRGRGTGELFF. For the CDR3, the DNA is TGTGCCAGTAGTATTCGGTGGTTGGTCAGGGGGCGCGGCACCGGGGAGCTGTTTTTT.

In its sample, this clonotype was seen many times. DNA for the CDR3: TGTGCCAGCAGCTTAGTTCAGGGGGACATTCAGTACTTC. Translated: CASSLVQGDIQYF. The chain links TRBV7-9 to TRBJ2-4; TRBD1 aligns across 7 bases. From germline, CDR1 is SEHNR and CDR2 FQNEAQ (reference sequence). The CDR3 loop spans 13 amino acids. Germline trimming cut 1 base from V and 8 bases from J; bases unmatched to any gene: 2. The full variable domain, its missing parts supplied by reference TRBV7-9 and TRBJ2-4, is DTGVSQNPRHKITKRGQNVTFRCDPISEHNRLYWYRQTLGQGPEFLTYFQNEAQLEKSRLLSDRFSAERPKGSFSTLEIQRTEQGDSAMYLCASSLVQGDIQYFGAGTRLSVL.

This clonotype was detected ten times or more. The chain employs TRBV7-2 and TRBJ2-3; tentative D call: TRBD2 (5 bases). The germline gives CDR1 SGHTA, CDR2 FQGNSA. The V end was cut by 5 bases, the J end by 3 bases, with 12 bases between. The CDR3 extends over 14 amino acids. CDR3 DNA: TGTGCCAGCAGCGGACTTTCCCGTACAGATACGCAGTATTTT. Its translation: CASSGLSRTDTQYF.

For this clonotype: A much larger clonotype is one base distant, so this may be a read error. The chain combines TRBV20-1 with TRBJ2-7; TRBD2 agrees at 10 bases. The germline V gene encodes CDR1 DFQATT and CDR2 SNEGSKA (reference sequence). V shed 0 bases and J 5 bases; nucleotides not matched to a gene: 7. The CDR3 length is 15 residues. CDR3 sequence reads: CSARDWLAGVHEQYF. The CDR3 DNA sequence: TGCAGTGCTAGAGATTGGCTAGCGGGGGTCCACGAGCAGTACTTC.

This clonotype showed up just a few times. The chain uses TRBV30 and TRBJ1-5, with D perhaps TRBD1 (6 bases). The CDR3 consists of 13 residues. Germline loops: CDR1 GTSNPN, CDR2 SVGIG (reference sequence). V lost 2 bases and J 5 bases, leaving 10 bases between the germline ends. CDR3 protein: CAWSMTGDQPQHF. The CDR3 DNA follows: TGTGCCTGGAGTATGACAGGAGATCAGCCCCAGCATTTT. Full variable domain (outside the CDR3, taken from reference TRBV30 and TRBJ1-5): SQTIHQWPATLVQPVGSPLSLECTVEGTSNPNLYWYRQAAGRGLQLLFYSVGIGQISSEVPQNLSASRPQDRQFILSSKKLLLSDSGFYLCAWSMTGDQPQHFGDGTRLSIL.

Note on this clonotype: This may be a read error: a much more frequent sequence differs by one nucleotide. V gene TRBV7-9 combines with J gene TRBJ2-3; 7 nucleotides match TRBD2. V gave up 9 bases and J gave up 3 bases; unmatched junction bases: 15. The germline CDR1 and CDR2 sequences are SEHNR and FQNEAQ (reference sequence). The CDR3 is made up of 16 amino acids. This CDR3 reads CASHSRGVASTDTQYF. The CDR3 DNA is TGTGCCAGTCACTCCCGGGGGGTCGCGAGTACAGATACGCAGTATTTT. The variable domain in full, completed from reference TRBV7-9 and TRBJ2-3, reads DTGVSQNPRHKITKRGQNVTFRCDPISEHNRLYWYRQTLGQGPEFLTYFQNEAQLEKSRLLSDRFSAERPKGSFSTLEIQRTEQGDSAMYLCASHSRGVASTDTQYFGPGTRLTVL.

This clonotype was recorded at least ten times. The chain recombines TRBV12-3 or TRBV12-4 with TRBJ2-7; D is unclear. This CDR3 is 12 amino acids long. V shed 8 bases and J shed 0 bases, with 8 bases lying between them. The CDR3 sequence: CASRRSSYEQYF. The CDR3 DNA reads as TGTGCCAGCCGAAGAAGCTCCTACGAGCAGTACTTC.

With respect to this clonotype: One end of the junction varies from germline; a read error may be responsible. The V and J genes are TRBV5-8 and TRBJ1-1; D is unclear. There are 13 residues in the CDR3. Germline assignment: CDR1 SGHTS and CDR2 YDEGEE. DNA of the CDR3: TGTGCCAGCAGCTTCGGGCCAAACACTAAAGCTTTCTTT. Its translation: CASSFGPNTKAFF.

This clonotype was found many times. The V call is TRBV11-2, the J call TRBJ2-3; D tentatively reads TRBD1 or TRBD2 (5 bases each). Germline CDR1 is SGHAT and CDR2 is FQNNGV. This CDR3 has 14 amino acids. Between the trimmed V and J ends, which lost 6 bases and 2 bases, there was a span of 12 bases. The CDR3 protein is CASRGTQLTDTQYF. The CDR3 nucleotides read TGTGCCAGCAGGGGGACCCAGCTCACAGATACGCAGTATTTT.

As for this clonotype: Mismatch with germline at one junction end may stem from a read error. The chain links TRBV11-2 to TRBJ1-2; tentatively, D is TRBD1 (5 bases). The CDR3 contains 14 residues. In germline, CDR1 is SGHAT, CDR2 FQNNGV. The CDR3 DNA reads as TGTGCCAGCAGCTTTTTTGGCGGGGACTATGCCTACACCTTC. Residues: CASSFFGGDYAYTF. Combining the CDR3 with reference TRBV11-2 and TRBJ1-2 gives the whole variable domain EAGVAQSPRYKIIEKRQSVAFWCNPISGHATLYWYQQILGQGPKLLIQFQNNGVVDDSQLPKDRFSAERLKGVDSTLKIQPAKLEDSAVYLCASSFFGGDYAYTFGSGTRLTVV.

This clonotype was seen ten or more times. The chain recombines TRBV2 with TRBJ2-5; D gene uncertain. Germline V gene sequence: CDR1 SNHLY, CDR2 FYNNEI. Trimming left V 0 bases short and J 2 bases short, with 10 bases between. CDR3 size: 15 residues. CDR3 in DNA: TGTGCCAGCAGTGAAGCCCCCCGCCGGCAAGAGACCCAGTACTTC. Translated: CASSEAPRRQETQYF.

This clonotype appeared many times. The J gene is TRBJ2-5, the V gene TRBV5-1; possible D gene TRBD1, 6 bases. The germline V gene has CDR1 SGHRS and CDR2 YFSETQ. V lost 4 bases and J lost 5, with 15 bases in between. This CDR3 spans 14 amino acids. CDR3 sequence: CASSARGIGETQYF. For the CDR3, the DNA is TGCGCCAGCAGCGCCAGGGGAATTGGGGAGACCCAGTACTTC.

This clonotype was detected ten times or more. The V gene is TRBV2, the J gene TRBJ2-3; a possible D gene is TRBD1 (5 bases). Germline V gene sequence: CDR1 SNHLY, CDR2 FYNNEI. The CDR3 has 15 amino acids. V was trimmed by 4 bases and J by 6 bases, leaving 17 bases between them. The CDR3 is CASSGAGHSIDTQYF. The CDR3 nucleotides read TGTGCCAGCAGTGGGGCAGGGCATTCTATTGATACGCAGTATTTT.

This clonotype has ten or more counts. The chain is built from TRBV20-1 and TRBJ2-7, with D possibly being TRBD2 (5 bases). This CDR3 spans 12 amino acids. V was cut by 0 bases and J by 10 bases, with 13 bases left in between. Germline V gives CDR1 DFQATT, CDR2 SNEGSKA (reference sequence). CDR3 region: CSARDPRAGQYF. The DNA for the CDR3 is TGCAGTGCTAGAGACCCGCGTGCGGGCCAGTACTTC.

The chain combines TRBV24-1 with TRBJ2-1; the D is unclear. Trimming left V 8 bases short and J 6 bases short, with 7 bases between. The CDR3 length is 11 residues. Per germline, CDR1 KGHDR and CDR2 SFDVKD. Here the CDR3 reads CATTSSNEQFF. The CDR3 DNA reads as TGTGCCACCACTTCGAGCAATGAGCAGTTCTTC.

This sequence joins TRBV9 and TRBJ2-7; D gene unclear. The V end lost 4 bases, the J end lost 6 bases, and 14 bases lay between the germline ends. CDR1 and CDR2 from the germline V gene are SGDLS and YYNGEE. The CDR3 is 13 amino acids. In DNA, the CDR3 is TGTGCCAGCAGCCCCCCCCGTCGAGGCGAGCAGTACTTC. Translating it yields CASSPPRRGEQYF.

At least ten counts were recorded for this clonotype. V and J are TRBV7-6 and TRBJ2-1, with 9 positions matching TRBD2. This CDR3 is 16 amino acids long. CDR1 and CDR2 from the germline V gene are SGHVS and FNYEAQ. Germline trimming cut 1 base from V and 5 bases from J; bases unmatched to any gene: 6. CDR3 DNA sequence: TGTGCCAGCAGCTTAGAGGGACTAGCTCTCGACAATGAGCAGTTCTTC. Protein product: CASSLEGLALDNEQFF.

The sample holds a few counts of this clonotype. A far larger clone is one base from this, pointing to a likely read error. The CDR3 carries no conserved terminal phenylalanine or tryptophan, so it likely arises from a read error. This chain joins TRBV7-6 and TRBJ2-7, with 10 bases lining up with TRBD1. Germline V lookup: CDR1 SGHVS, CDR2 FNYEAQ. J lost 2 bases, V lost 4 bases, and 2 bases had no gene match. CDR3 length: 14 residues. CDR3 nucleotide sequence: TGTGCCAGCAGCTCCGGGACAGGGGCCTACGAGCAGTACCTC. Translating it yields CASSSGTGAYEQYL.

This clonotype was seen at least ten times. The chain joins TRBV4-3 to TRBJ2-7; 9 nucleotides line up with TRBD1. The CDR3 runs to 15 residues. In germline, CDR1 is LGHNA, CDR2 YSLEER. The ends lost 0 bases at V and 6 bases at J; junction bases unmatched: 6. This CDR3 is CASSQDLRGQGEQYF. For the CDR3, the DNA is TGCGCCAGCAGCCAAGATCTGCGGGGACAGGGCGAGCAGTACTTC.

The sample holds many counts of this clonotype. The gene calls are TRBV12-5 and TRBJ2-7; tentatively, D is TRBD2 (7 bases). Germline V gene data show CDR1 as LGHNT and CDR2 as FRNRAP. Trimming shortened V by 5 bases and J by 9 bases, and 23 bases separated the two germline ends. The CDR3 consists of 15 residues. CDR3 coding DNA: TGTGCTAGTGGTGGGGGGGGGCCCACTCATATAGGGCAGTACTTC. This encodes CASGGGGPTHIGQYF.

Note on this clonotype: A much bigger clone sits one base away, suggesting this may be a read error. This CDR3 is CASSLGSRAEAFF. CDR3 nucleotide sequence: TGCGCCAGCAGCCTGGGGAGCAGGGCTGAAGCTTTCTTT. The J gene is TRBJ1-1, the V gene TRBV5-1, with a tentative D call TRBD1 (5 bases). CDR1 is SGHRS, CDR2 YFSETQ, per germline. The V end was cut by 4 bases, the J end by 6 bases, with 13 bases between. The CDR3 consists of 13 residues.

This clonotype has a handful of counts. This rearrangement joins TRBV2 to TRBJ2-7, with a possible D match to TRBD1 (5 bases). CDR1 is SNHLY, CDR2 FYNNEI, per germline. The V end was cut by 4 bases, the J end by 2 bases, with 18 bases between. This CDR3 contains 16 residues. CDR3 DNA: TGTGCCAGCAGTGGCTCAGGGTCGAGTATAACCTACGAGCAGTACTTC. Amino acids: CASSGSGSSITYEQYF.

This clonotype was found a few times. The chain couples TRBV4-3 to TRBJ2-7, with D perhaps matching TRBD1 (5 bases). The CDR3 is 15 residues long. Germline CDR1 is LGHNA and CDR2 is YSLEER. V was cut by 0 bases and J by 4 bases, with 13 bases left in between. The CDR3 is CASSQDRSGIYEQYF. CDR3 nucleotide sequence: TGCGCCAGCAGCCAAGATCGCTCAGGGATATACGAGCAGTACTTC.

In its sample, this clonotype was seen many times. The chain has TRBV6-5 and TRBJ2-7; a possible D gene is TRBD2 (5 bases). This CDR3 is built from 16 residues. CDR1 is MNHEY, CDR2 SVGAGI, per germline. Trimming left V 0 bases short and J 0 bases short, with 12 bases between. The CDR3, as DNA: TGTGCCAGCAGTTACTCGGTTTCGGGGTACTCCTACGAGCAGTACTTC. Protein product: CASSYSVSGYSYEQYF.

This clonotype was recorded at least ten times. This rearrangement joins TRBV19 to TRBJ2-3; D may be TRBD1 (5 bases). Looked up from germline, CDR1 is LNHDA and CDR2 is SQIVND (reference sequence). CDR3 length: 15 amino acids. V was pared by 8 bases and J by 6 bases, with 21 bases between. The CDR3 protein is CASRLQGIMPDTQYF. In DNA form, the CDR3 reads TGTGCCAGTCGACTTCAGGGTATCATGCCGGATACGCAGTATTTT.

This clonotype occurred many times. At one of its ends the junction is not consistent with the germline gene, which may arise from a read error. The V call is TRBV25-1, the J call TRBJ1-1; D is undetermined. There are 13 residues in the CDR3. CDR1 MGHDK and CDR2 SYGVNS come from the germline V gene. The CDR3 loop is CASSDLMNTEAFF. For the CDR3, the DNA is TGCGCCAGCAGCGATCTAATGAACACTGAAGCTTTCTTT. Together with reference TRBV25-1 and TRBJ1-1, the CDR3 gives the full variable domain: EADIYQTPRYLVIGTGKKITLECSQTMGHDKMYWYQQDPGMELHLIHYSYGVNSTEKGDLSSESTVSRIRTEHFPLTLESARPSHTSQYLCASSDLMNTEAFFGQGTRLTVV.